The T cell receptor beta chain described here comes from a study of prognosis after radiotherapy for stage I lung cancer. This clonotype was seen only once. A far larger clone is only one base removed, so a read error is likely. Genomic DNA yielded TCR beta CDR3, amplified by two-round multiplex PCR. The first round of PCR was done with primers that matched each TRBV and TRBJ gene. In TCRdb, the multiplex PCR reads were re-called with MiXCR into one record per CDR3 protein. The table shows 24,000 or so distinct CDR3 sequences, with roughly two fifths occurring only once. This CDR3 has 14 residues. Germline-derived CDR1 and CDR2 are SQVTM and ANQGSEA.

The source of this sequence is a donor over 45 with non-small cell lung cancer. Sequencing was performed on PBMCs, taken before or after stereotactic body radiation therapy (not recorded which). The rearrangement joins TRBV29-1 to TRBJ2-5; 10 bases fit TRBD2. Judging by the DNA end, TRBJ2-1 fits better; the J call may be wrong. The CDR3: CSGKTSGCYNEQFF. Written as DNA, the CDR3 is TGCAGCGGGAAGACTAGCGGGTGCTACAATGAGCAGTTCTTC.